The sequence of this TCR beta chain was determined in a study of cytomegalovirus exposure and HLA in healthy donors (dated by TCRdb to about 2017). Broadly, across the study: According to an earlier analysis of 550 to 750 of the donors, about 179 million T cells yielded some 110 million unique TCR beta sequences and around 300 Gb of sequence data. An early release that covered fewer than 800 HLA-typed donors contained approximately 290 gigabases of sequencing data and approximately 85 million unique TCR sequences. Of the 300 to 400 genotyped donors, 65% to 90% fell in the genetic ancestry cluster associated with self-reported Caucasian donors. The aim of the study was to test whether cataloging public T cell receptors could identify signatures of past pathogen exposure. The study profiled the T cell repertoires of about 720 subjects by immunosequencing and related them to cytomegalovirus serostatus. Along with the approximately 700-subject first cohort, a separate validation cohort of roughly 110 different subjects was used. To predict cytomegalovirus infection status, the study combined high-throughput TCR immunosequencing, statistical association of individual TCRs with disease status, and machine learning. To study patterns of TCR occurrence, a later analysis re-analyzed previously published TCR beta repertoires from around 700 donors and added high-resolution HLA genotyping. The later analysis used no new phenotypic data to find candidate immune exposures, relying instead on TCR beta sequences and their occurrence across donors. To decide whether each TCR beta V gene segment behaved as functional or pseudogenic, an earlier analysis of over 500 of the donors relied on high-throughput TCR beta sequencing. Donor age, sex, ethnicity and CMV serostatus were collected together with the repertoire data. A later genetic analysis took genome-wide SNP genotypes for about 65% of the 666 donors and used that subset as a discovery cohort. All discovery cohort repertoires had been generated using a single sequencing platform. Both class I and class II loci were covered by HLA typing, at four-digit resolution. The number of donors typed differed by locus, with about 620-630 for A, B, C, DRB1 and DQB1, roughly 520 for DQA1, 606 for DPA1, and around 430 for DPB1. Because of strong linkage in the cohort, 5 or 6 DR-DQ haplotypes were treated as single units for association and clustering. Among some 410 genotyped donors of the cohort, an average of approximately 230,000 unique TCR beta nucleotide sequences were sequenced per donor, around 20% of them non-productive. The paper as a whole reports these results and caveats: A later analysis found that HLA-associated TCR beta chains were more clonally expanded and had lower generation probabilities than equally common non-associated chains. Correlated functional status among segregating V segments might be attributable to linkage disequilibrium, but an unknown experimental factor could not be ruled out. Most TCR sequences were seen in very few donors, while some public TCRs were found in many individuals. Cytomegalovirus status was reported to be diagnosed by the classifier with high specificity and sensitivity in both the original and validation cohorts. A cluster of highly shared sequence variants was judged likely to represent a technical artifact of the sequencing pipeline. An earlier analysis of several hundred of the donors showed that most TCR beta V segments appeared in productive rearrangements either about 87% or about 30% of the time, which broadly matched IMGT annotations. Assigning TCR associations to individual alleles was difficult when HLA alleles, especially DR and DQ, strongly co-occurred. According to the authors, the approach could potentially be generalized to other disease states and immunological phenotypes. An association between a missense DCLRE1C variant and V-gene and J-gene trimming of TCR beta chains was found in a later genetic analysis and replicated in an independent cohort. At a false discovery rate of 0.05, a later analysis linked around 15,000 TCR beta sequences to specific HLA alleles. This cohort had only TCR beta chains sequenced, and the lack of alpha or paired-chain data limited which features could be detected. A few of the identified cytomegalovirus-associated TCR beta chains were confirmed in vitro to be specific for cytomegalovirus antigens. According to a later analysis, TCR association rates differed among HLA loci, with DRB1 alleles showing the most associated TCRs and HLA-C alleles showing the fewest. Because HLA typing was missing for some donors at each locus, association tests included only the typed subset. Some IMGT-functional V segments, including TRBV6-2 and TRBV6-3, could not be told apart with the 87-base-pair reads, so those segments were excluded. In the study, approximately 160 TCR beta chains were listed as associated with cytomegalovirus. A later analysis found that most CMV-associated TCR beta chains appeared HLA-restricted, with HLA associations seemingly driven largely by CMV exposure. Roughly uniform sequencing depth across donors was assumed in presence/absence analyses, although this assumption may not hold. Because counts were too low, roughly 18 rarely observed V segments, including chromosome 9 orphons, were left out of the earlier analysis of some 640 of the donors. For the cohort, immune exposure information was limited to CMV serostatus. A later genetic analysis reported fewer N-insertions in productive TCRs among donors in an Asian-associated ancestry cluster than the roughly 640-donor mean. A further reported finding was that TCR beta sequences accurately predicted the HLA-A and HLA-B alleles for most subjects in the first cohort. In a later analysis, several top co-occurrence clusters were reported to appear linked to parvovirus B19, influenza, CMV and Epstein-Barr virus.

The CDR3 goes from the cysteine to the phenylalanine over 13 residues. This entry keeps only the CDR3 DNA: 39 bases, framed from base 1. Unmatched junction bases come to 4, with V trimmed by 7 bases and J by 6 bases. The germline V gene (reference sequence) supplies CDR1 MNHEY and CDR2 SMNVEV. The library was obtained by the immunoSEQ multiplex PCR assay. A mixture of 60 forward primers for TCR Vbeta segments and 13 reverse primers for TCR Jbeta segments was used in the multiplex PCR. The CDR3 region of rearranged TCR beta genes was amplified from genomic DNA with a multiplex PCR assay. The Illumina HiSeq System was used to sequence the amplified TCR beta libraries as 87-base-pair reads. The authors processed their data as follows. Across the 600 to 700 repertoires, a later analysis counted approximately 83 million unique TCR beta chains, approximately 10 million of which were shared by at least two donors. Raw reads were error-corrected and collapsed into unique sequences with a nearest-neighbor algorithm that merged closely related sequences to remove PCR and sequencing errors. V, D and J gene segments were assigned by aligning CDR3 sequences to IMGT reference sequences. Each retained sequence needed at least a six-nucleotide match to both a V gene segment and a J gene segment. Rearrangements were classified as productive when the CDR3 lacked stop codons and remained in frame with V and J, and all other rearrangements were classified as non-productive. CDR3 was defined according to IMGT convention as the region running from the second conserved V-encoded cysteine to the conserved J-encoded phenylalanine. The earlier analysis of 587 of the donors excluded sequences that lacked an unambiguous match to a single V gene segment. An earlier analysis of several hundred of the donors classified V segments as functional when productive rearrangements were above 56.7% and as segregating when the standard deviation between donors was above 5%. A statistical classification framework was built for diagnosing cytomegalovirus status from the catalog of TCR beta chain sequences. V and J gene assignment, in a later analysis, came from comparing TCR nucleotide sequences with IMGT/GENE-DB human TR gene sequences. Using the TCRdist pipeline, a later analysis assigned CDR3 sequences along with most-parsimonious VDJ recombination scenarios. In a later analysis, each TCR beta chain was defined by its CDR3 amino acid sequence together with its V-gene family, and reads lacking a unique V-gene family were excluded. To address suspected cross-contamination and a sequencing artifact, a later analysis removed 450 to 700 highly shared, low-generation-probability nucleotide sequences. In a later analysis, a clonal expansion index for each public chain was calculated from normalized within-repertoire ranks of inferred template counts. In a later analysis, generation probabilities were computed using a VDJ recombination model fitted to out-of-frame rearrangements, and the results were checked against IGoR. In a later analysis, hypergeometric tests were used to score TCR-TCR, TCR-HLA and TCR-CMV co-occurrence, with a repertoire-size bias correction applied to TCR pairs. A later analysis estimated false discovery rates by permuting HLA or CMV assignments 20 times. In a later analysis, co-occurring TCRs were grouped using DBSCAN, with TCRdist sequence similarity added in when clustering inside HLA-allele-positive subsets. For co-occurrence clustering, repertoires with fewer than 30,000 or more than 120,000 public chains were excluded, along with roughly 5 repertoires with anomalous nucleotide sharing. TCRdb retrieved this table from immuneACCESS and kept in-frame rearrangements only. Not all clones are present; in checked studies, unresolved V genes account for under half, and no reason is known for the remainder. V and J calls and clone size are as listed in that table; D and trimming were resolved from the DNA. The sample contains about 170,000 clones, 80% of them found a single time. The biggest ten clones account for 5.5% to 7.5% of the sample.

Turning to this clone: The antigen this receptor binds is unknown. Base qualities are not at hand, and no much larger clone is one base apart.

The cohort consisted of 670 or so healthy bone marrow donors. At the time of sampling, all cohort members were nominally healthy, though unrecorded immune exposures were likely present. The donor tested CMV seropositive, placing the donor among the 290 or so seropositive members of the cohort. A peripheral blood sample was provided by each donor, and peripheral blood mononuclear cells were used for TCR beta sequencing. The Qiagen DNeasy Blood Extraction Kit was used to extract genomic DNA from the blood cell samples. The specimen was PBMCs. The chain links TRBV27 with TRBJ2-1, and TRBD2 aligns with 9 junction nucleotides. This receptor was identified in a man younger than 40 in good health and CMV-seropositive. DNA sequence: TGTGCCAGCATCCCACTAGCGGGCAATGAGCAGTTCTTC. The encoded protein is CASIPLAGNEQFF.